The 32 T cell receptor beta chains listed next were all sequenced from one sample in a study of T-cell memory formation after mild COVID-19. Each CDR3 protein gets one entry after TCRdb re-called the 5' RACE reads with MiXCR. The sample has about 350,000 distinct CDR3 sequences, roughly 13% seen once. Sequencing was done on a sample of PBMCs or a T cell subset sorted from them (not recorded which). The receptors were gathered from a man between 18 and 35 years old who had mild COVID-19 (a few samples of this study predate the infection). Cell type and time point are not known.

This clonotype was observed many times. The V gene is TRBV4-2, the J gene TRBJ2-3; D may be TRBD1 (7 bases). Trimming cost V 3 bases and J 2 bases, with 24 bases left between them. CDR1 LGHNA and CDR2 YNFKEQ come from the germline V gene. The CDR3 totals 19 residues. The DNA for the CDR3 is TGTGCCAGCAGCCAGGGGACAGTCCTGTTCGGCGGGAACACAGATACGCAGTATTTT. Amino acid sequence: CASSQGTVLFGGNTDTQYF.

This clonotype was counted between two and nine times. CDR3 amino acids: CASSLDGGGPVGNEQFF. The CDR3 bases are TGTGCCAGCAGCTTGGATGGCGGGGGGCCGGTCGGGAATGAGCAGTTCTTC. This chain uses TRBV5-4 with TRBJ2-1, with TRBD2 matching 8 bases. Per the germline V gene, CDR1 is SGHNT and CDR2 is YYREEE (reference sequence). Trimming at V came to 0 bases and at J to 7 bases, leaving 12 bases not matched to a gene. The CDR3 has 17 residues. Combining the CDR3 with reference TRBV5-4 and TRBJ2-1 gives the whole variable domain ETGVTQSPTHLIKTRGQQVTLRCSSQSGHNTVSWYQQALGQGPQFIFQYYREEENGRGNFPPRFSGLQFPNYSSELNVNALELDDSALYLCASSLDGGGPVGNEQFFGPGTRLTVL.

This chain joins TRBV7-2 and TRBJ2-1; 11 nucleotides match TRBD2. This CDR3 is 17 amino acids long. J was trimmed by 2 bases and V by 3 bases; bases with no gene match: 6. Germline lookup yields CDR1 SGHTA and CDR2 FQGNSA. This chain's CDR3 is CASSLLSGGATYNEQFF. The CDR3 region has the DNA TGTGCCAGCAGCTTGCTTAGCGGGGGGGCTACCTACAATGAGCAGTTCTTC.

This chain connects TRBV19 to TRBJ1-1; 7 bases map to TRBD1. Germline CDR1 reads LNHDA; CDR2 reads SQIVND (reference sequence). V shed 8 bases, J shed 0 bases, and the junction held 6 bases outside the gene matches. The CDR3 spans 14 residues. CDR3 loop: CASDRTGMNTEAFF. The CDR3, as DNA: TGTGCCAGTGACAGGACAGGTATGAACACTGAAGCTTTCTTT.

This clonotype was detected a few times. The rearrangement uses TRBV20-1 and TRBJ2-5; D is uncertain. CDR3 length: 13 amino acids. Germline V lookup: CDR1 DFQATT, CDR2 SNEGSKA (reference sequence). V was pared by 6 bases and J by 3 bases, with 14 bases between. The DNA for the CDR3 is TGCAGTGCACCAGACAACCGGGAAGAGACCCAGTACTTC. It encodes CSAPDNREETQYF.

J is TRBJ1-1 and V is TRBV20-1; possibly TRBD1 for D (5 bases). V lost 5 bases and J lost 8, with 27 bases in between. The CDR3 sequence is 16 residues long. The germline V gene has CDR1 DFQATT and CDR2 SNEGSKA (reference sequence). The CDR3 here is CSAPPGRAVPRAEAFF. CDR3 DNA: TGCAGTGCTCCACCGGGACGCGCGGTCCCTCGGGCAGAAGCTTTCTTT.

The chain uses TRBV6-6 and TRBJ1-1, with D unclear. V was shortened by 4 bases and J by 8 bases, with 17 bases between the two germline ends. CDR3 length equals 14 residues. CDR1 MNHNY and CDR2 SVGAGI come from the germline V gene (reference sequence). CDR3: CASSSGYQQTEAFF. In nucleotides, the CDR3 is TGTGCCAGCAGTTCCGGATACCAACAGACCGAAGCTTTCTTT.

This clonotype was detected many times. DNA for the CDR3: TGTGCCAGCAGGCCGACCGGTCCCCGGGATGAGCAGTTCTTC. It codes for CASRPTGPRDEQFF. This rearrangement joins TRBV7-6 to TRBJ2-1; the D is unclear. The CDR3 covers 14 residues. The germline V gene encodes CDR1 SGHVS and CDR2 FNYEAQ. Trimming stripped 6 bases from V and 8 bases from J, with 17 bases between.

This chain connects TRBV10-3 to TRBJ2-5; perhaps TRBD1 as D (6 bases). Trimming took 8 bases from V and 2 from J, leaving 12 bases between them. CDR1 ENHRY and CDR2 SYGVKD come from the germline V gene. The CDR3 is 13 amino acids. The CDR3: CAIGGVRQETQYF. CDR3 DNA sequence: TGTGCCATCGGGGGCGTTCGACAAGAGACCCAGTACTTC.

This clonotype has at least ten counts. The rearrangement uses TRBV5-1 and TRBJ2-3, with no clear D. The CDR3 loop spans 13 amino acids. The ends were cut back, 2 bases at V and 5 bases at J, with 9 bases in the middle. The germline gives CDR1 SGHRS, CDR2 YFSETQ. In DNA, the CDR3 is TGCGCCAGCAGCTTCGAGCAAAAAGATACGCAGTATTTT. The encoded protein is CASSFEQKDTQYF.

The rearrangement uses TRBV12-3 or TRBV12-4 and TRBJ2-1; no reliable D call. This CDR3 spans 13 amino acids. V dropped 7 bases and J dropped 5 bases, with 12 bases sitting between them. The CDR3 region has the DNA TGTGCCAGCACACGCCTTGCAAACAATGAGCAGTTCTTC. It specifies CASTRLANNEQFF.

This clonotype has only a few counts. CDR3 sequence: CATSRDLEGLWGYTF. CDR3 nucleotides: TGTGCCACCAGCAGAGATCTTGAGGGTTTGTGGGGCTACACCTTC. The rearrangement links TRBV15 to TRBJ1-2; D gene ambiguous. The germline V and J ends were trimmed by 0 bases and 8 bases, with 16 bases remaining between them. Per germline, CDR1 LNHNV and CDR2 YYDKDF (reference sequence). The CDR3 spans 15 residues.

As concerns this clonotype: The junction shows a germline mismatch at one end, possibly a read error. V gene TRBV24-1 combines with J gene TRBJ1-2, with D possibly being TRBD1 (5 bases). The germline gives CDR1 KGHDR, CDR2 SFDVKD. This CDR3 has 13 amino acids. The CDR3 region is CDTSAPGLRSYTF. The CDR3, as DNA: TGTGACACCAGTGCTCCGGGACTTCGGAGCTACACCTTC.

This clonotype was seen ten or more times. V gene TRBV12-3 or TRBV12-4 combines with J gene TRBJ2-3; no definite D call. This CDR3 has 12 residues. V was trimmed by 2 bases and J by 4 bases, leaving 4 bases between them. The CDR3 nucleotides are TGTGCCAGCAGTTTAACCCCAGATACGCAGTATTTT. Protein product: CASSLTPDTQYF.

J is TRBJ2-1 and V is TRBV6-5; 10 bases map to TRBD1. The J segment lost 6 bases and the V segment lost 5 bases, leaving 7 bases of the junction unmatched. Germline CDR1 is MNHEY and CDR2 is SVGAGI. The CDR3 totals 15 residues. The CDR3 here is CASSLDRGLFNEQFF. For the CDR3, the DNA is TGTGCCAGCAGTCTCGACAGGGGGCTTTTCAATGAGCAGTTCTTC.

V and J are TRBV5-1 and TRBJ2-7, with D tentatively TRBD1 or TRBD2 (6 bases each). Germline V gene data show CDR1 as SGHRS and CDR2 as YFSETQ. This CDR3 has 15 amino acids. V dropped 1 base and J dropped 2 bases, with 13 bases sitting between them. This CDR3 is CASSLRGTQTYEQYF. In DNA form, the CDR3 reads TGCGCCAGCAGCTTGCGCGGGACACAAACCTACGAGCAGTACTTC.

The table lists this clonotype with a few counts. The rearrangement links TRBV20-1 to TRBJ2-6; a possible D gene is TRBD2 (6 bases). This CDR3 has 14 residues. Trimming took off 6 bases at V and 1 base at J, with 10 bases between the two ends. In germline, CDR1 is DFQATT, CDR2 SNEGSKA (reference sequence). DNA for the CDR3: TGCAGTGCGGAGGGAAGTTCTGGGGCCAACGTCCTGACTTTC. Amino acid sequence: CSAEGSSGANVLTF.

This clonotype was observed a few times. The DNA of the CDR3 is TGTGCCAGCAGCCCGGGACTACCGTCGGGGAGAAATACGCAGTATTTT. Translated, it gives CASSPGLPSGRNTQYF. This rearrangement joins TRBV7-8 to TRBJ2-3; 7 bases map to TRBD2. This CDR3 is 16 amino acids long. Germline V gene sequence: CDR1 SGHVS, CDR2 FQNEAQ. With V trimmed by 5 bases and J by 7 bases, 15 bases remained unmatched.

There are many counts of this clonotype. The chain links TRBV7-2 to TRBJ2-3; D remains ambiguous. V dropped 7 bases and J dropped 7 bases, with 9 bases sitting between them. CDR1 is SGHTA and CDR2 is FQGNSA in the germline V gene. The CDR3 runs 11 residues. CDR3 sequence: CASTILYTQYF. The CDR3 nucleotides are TGTGCCAGCACAATACTGTATACGCAGTATTTT.

In this sample, this clonotype turned up a few times. A read error is possible here, since a much larger clone lies one base away. J is TRBJ1-1 and V is TRBV7-2; D is possibly TRBD1 (6 bases). The length of the CDR3 is 13 residues. Germline V lookup: CDR1 SGHTA, CDR2 FQGNSA. Between the trimmed V and J ends, which lost 6 bases and 1 base, there was a span of 9 bases. The CDR3 reads CASRPTGNTEAFF. DNA of the CDR3: TGTGCCAGCAGACCGACAGGGAACACTGAAGCTTTCTTT. The full variable domain, with the rest looked up from reference TRBV7-2 and TRBJ1-1, is GAGVSQSPSNKVTEKGKDVELRCDPISGHTALYWYRQSLGQGLEFLIYFQGNSAPDKSGLPSDRFSAERTGGSVSTLTIQRTQQEDSAVYLCASRPTGNTEAFFGQGTRLTVV.

This clonotype showed up just a few times. The CDR3 bases are TGTGCCAGCAGTCGCCCCTGGGTGAACACCGGGGAGCTGTTTTTT. Residues: CASSRPWVNTGELFF. The V and J genes are TRBV6-2 or TRBV6-3 and TRBJ2-2; D call uncertain. CDR3 length: 15 residues. The V gene's germline CDR1 is MNHEY and CDR2 SVGEGT. The V and J ends lost 5 bases and 1 base respectively, with 11 bases between them.

Many counts were recorded for this clonotype. V usage is TRBV27 and J usage is TRBJ2-7, with D unclear. Trimming shortened V by 0 bases and J by 5 bases, and 8 bases separated the two germline ends. CDR1 and CDR2 (germline): MNHEY, SMNVEV (reference sequence). The CDR3 runs to 13 residues. CDR3 loop: CASSLSKWNEQYF. The CDR3 DNA follows: TGTGCCAGCAGTTTATCGAAATGGAACGAGCAGTACTTC.

This chain connects TRBV12-5 to TRBJ2-1; no firm D call. V lost 6 bases and J lost 9, with 12 bases in between. The length of the CDR3 is 12 residues. In germline, CDR1 is LGHNT, CDR2 FRNRAP. The CDR3 sequence is CASGLYSGEQFF. CDR3 DNA: TGTGCTAGTGGCCTGTACTCGGGTGAGCAGTTCTTC.

In its sample, this clonotype was seen a few times. The rearrangement joins TRBV7-9 to TRBJ1-1; perhaps TRBD1 as D (5 bases). The CDR3 totals 14 residues. The V gene's germline CDR1 is SEHNR and CDR2 FQNEAQ (reference sequence). Trimming pared 2 bases from V and 5 bases from J, leaving 12 bases between. For the CDR3, the DNA is TGTGCCAGCAGCTTACAGGCGGGGGAAACTGAAGCTTTCTTT. Protein sequence: CASSLQAGETEAFF.

The chain employs TRBV6-5 and TRBJ2-2, with 10 nucleotides matching TRBD2. CDR1 and CDR2 from the germline V gene are MNHEY and SVGAGI. The CDR3 loop spans 17 amino acids. The junction had 8 bases not matched to a gene; V was cut back by 6 bases and J by 1 base. CDR3 region: CASSQLGTSENTGELFF. The CDR3 DNA follows: TGTGCCAGCAGCCAGTTAGGGACTAGCGAGAACACCGGGGAGCTGTTTTTT.

This rearrangement joins TRBV2 to TRBJ2-7; D remains ambiguous. In germline, CDR1 is SNHLY, CDR2 FYNNEI. CDR3 length: 12 amino acids. Trimming took 6 bases from V and 6 from J, leaving 12 bases between them. As DNA, the CDR3 is TGTGCCAGCAGGATCCCATTAGGCGAGCAGTACTTC. It yields the protein CASRIPLGEQYF.

This clonotype has just a few counts. The chain links TRBV4-2 to TRBJ2-3; the D is unclear. Germline CDR1 is LGHNA and CDR2 is YNFKEQ. Trimming pared 0 bases from V and 6 bases from J, leaving 10 bases between. The CDR3 covers 14 residues. CDR3 in amino acids: CASSQDRVSDTQYF. In nucleotides, the CDR3 is TGTGCCAGCAGCCAAGATAGGGTGAGCGATACGCAGTATTTT.

This chain connects TRBV10-1 to TRBJ2-3; no firm D call. Trimming left V 3 bases short and J 2 bases short, with 12 bases between. CDR1 and CDR2 (germline): WNHNN, SYGVQD (reference sequence). This CDR3 comprises 15 residues. The DNA for the CDR3 is TGCGCCAGCAGTGAAAGCAGGACCTACACAGATACGCAGTATTTT. Translation gives CASSESRTYTDTQYF.

The V call is TRBV24-1, the J call TRBJ2-1; a possible D gene is TRBD1 (6 bases). CDR1 KGHDR and CDR2 SFDVKD come from the germline V gene. Deletions cut 4 bases from V and 5 bases from J, with 11 bases between. The CDR3 contains 14 residues. DNA for the CDR3: TGTGCCACCAGTGACAACAGGGACCACAATGAGCAGTTCTTC. Amino acid sequence: CATSDNRDHNEQFF.

This chain links TRBV28 with TRBJ1-1, with D perhaps TRBD1 (6 bases). This CDR3 comprises 15 residues. Germline CDR1 is MDHEN and CDR2 is SYDVKM. V lost 3 bases and J 3 bases, leaving 14 bases between the germline ends. In DNA, the CDR3 is TGTGCCAGCAGTTTCCACGGGGGGCGGGACACTGAAGCTTTCTTT. Residues: CASSFHGGRDTEAFF. The variable domain in full, with the rest retrieved from reference TRBV28 and TRBJ1-1, is DVKVTQSSRYLVKRTGEKVFLECVQDMDHENMFWYRQDPGLGLRLIYFSYDVKMKEKGDIPEGYSVSREKKERFSLILESASTNQTSMYLCASSFHGGRDTEAFFGQGTRLTVV.

This clonotype was counted between two and nine times. The chain is built from TRBV15 and TRBJ1-5, with D perhaps matching TRBD1 (5 bases). The CDR3 totals 15 residues. Looked up from germline, CDR1 is LNHNV and CDR2 is YYDKDF (reference sequence). V was pared by 0 bases and J by 3 bases, with 9 bases between. The DNA of the CDR3 is TGTGCCACCAGCAGAGAGGACGGGACCAATCAGCCCCAGCATTTT. Translating it yields CATSREDGTNQPQHF.

This chain links TRBV20-1 with TRBJ1-1; D uncertain. CDR1 is DFQATT, CDR2 SNEGSKA, per germline (reference sequence). The CDR3 covers 14 residues. The germline V and J ends were trimmed by 4 bases and 0 bases, with 12 bases remaining between them. The CDR3 reads CSANRGDLNTEAFF. The CDR3 nucleotides are TGCAGTGCTAACAGAGGTGATTTGAACACTGAAGCTTTCTTT.